This TCR beta chain was obtained from a study of T cell changes during pregnancy in multiple sclerosis. Profiling relied on immunoSEQ multiplex PCR, and the TCRdb table lists in-frame clones only, not all of them. The data contain 40,000 to 60,000 clones, 85% to 95% of them seen just once; the ten biggest clones take up approximately 0.62%. Trimming stripped 5 bases from V and 4 bases from J, with 14 bases between. The CDR3 is 14 residues long. Germline loops: CDR1 LNHNV, CDR2 YYDKDF (reference sequence). This chain connects TRBV15 to TRBJ2-5; D is undetermined. The receptor comes from a female donor with multiple sclerosis, enrolled in a pregnancy study. Sequences were derived from CD4+ T cells from peripheral blood mononuclear cells, sampled in the third trimester of pregnancy. The CDR3 loop reads CATSVARSTETQYF. CDR3 bases: TGTGCCACCAGCGTGGCCAGGTCTACAGAGACCCAGTACTTC. The full variable domain, with the rest looked up from reference TRBV15 and TRBJ2-5, is DAMVIQNPRYQVTQFGKPVTLSCSQTLNHNVMYWYQQKSSQAPKLLFHYYDKDFNNEADTPDNFQSRRPNTSFCFLDIRSPGLGDTAMYLCATSVARSTETQYFGPGTRLLVL.